This T cell receptor (beta chain) was documented in a study of shared clonotypes between healthy human individuals. Sequencing was performed with immunoSEQ multiplex PCR; in TCRdb, only in-frame clones are kept and a portion is missing. The table lists under 1,900,000 clones, approximately 98.5% of them singletons. The sequence was collected from a man aged 25 to 40 in good health. Source material: naive CD4+ T cells sorted from blood. Subset given: CD45RA+ positively selected.

The CDR3 spells CASSVQEDYGYTF. CDR3 sequence (DNA): TGTGCCAGCAGTGTTCAGGAAGATTATGGCTACACCTTC. This chain connects TRBV2 to TRBJ1-2, with D uncertain. Trimming took off 4 bases at V and 5 bases at J, with 11 bases between the two ends. The CDR3 extends over 13 amino acids. The germline V gene has CDR1 SNHLY and CDR2 FYNNEI.